What follows describes a single T cell receptor beta chain. This entry comes from a study of blood T cell repertoires in COVID-19. TCRdb keeps only in-frame clones here, not all; method: immunoSEQ multiplex PCR. The sample records approximately 170,000 clones, roughly 80% being singletons. V shed 5 bases and J 7 bases; nucleotides not matched to a gene: 11. Germline lookup yields CDR1 SNHLY and CDR2 FYNNEI. The CDR3 is 16 residues long. The rearrangement links TRBV2 to TRBJ1-2, with 12 nucleotides matching TRBD1. Material: peripheral blood. The clonotype originates from a woman aged 80 or over with acute or convalescent COVID-19. The CDR3 sequence: CASSSKRGTGGFGYTF. CDR3 nucleotide sequence: TGTGCCAGCAGTTCTAAGAGAGGGACAGGGGGCTTTGGCTACACCTTC.